This T cell receptor (beta chain) is drawn from a study of human T cells and chemical hapten exposure. Study overall: Minor volume differences among pooled libraries chiefly drove per-sample TCR yield variation.

TCRdb ran MiXCR on the RACE reads and lists one entry per CDR3 protein. The table has more than 300,000 distinct CDR3 sequences, approximately 5.1% seen once. The time point denotes: pre-sensitization, week 0. This sample's treatment: therapeutic diphenylcyclopropenone sensitization with weekly scalp DPC. Blood draws came first, before each patch test. The TCR was taken from a woman in her 50s with alopecia areata. Some clones in this sample may be carry-over from other donors' samples. This specimen consisted of whole blood, obtained in connection with sensitization to the hapten diphenylcyclopropenone (DPC).

The CDR3 DNA is TGTGCCAGCTCACCAAAGACAGGGGGCCCCACAAACATTCAGTACTTC. Its translation: CASSPKTGGPTNIQYF. The rearrangement links TRBV18 to TRBJ2-4; 10 nucleotides align to TRBD1. V lost 2 bases and J lost 6; bases outside the gene matches: 7. CDR1 and CDR2 (germline): KGHSH, LQKENI. This CDR3 region has 16 residues.